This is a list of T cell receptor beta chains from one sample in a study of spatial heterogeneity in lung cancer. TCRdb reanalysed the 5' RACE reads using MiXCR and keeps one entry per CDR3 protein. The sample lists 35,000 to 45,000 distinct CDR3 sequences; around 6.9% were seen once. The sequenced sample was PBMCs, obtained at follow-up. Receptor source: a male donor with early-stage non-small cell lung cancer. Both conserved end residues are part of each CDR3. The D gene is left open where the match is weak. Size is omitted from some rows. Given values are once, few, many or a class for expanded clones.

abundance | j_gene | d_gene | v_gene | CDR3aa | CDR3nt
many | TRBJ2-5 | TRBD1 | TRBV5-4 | CASSLDRGETQYF | TGTGCCAGCAGCCTGGACAGGGGGGAGACCCAGTACTTC
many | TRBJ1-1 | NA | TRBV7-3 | CASSEQGLNTEAFF | TGTGCCAGCAGCGAACAGGGCCTGAACACTGAAGCTTTCTTT
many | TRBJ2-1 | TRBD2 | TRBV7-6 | CASSLTSGGTHNEQFF | TGTGCCAGCAGCCTGACTAGCGGGGGGACCCACAATGAGCAGTTCTTC
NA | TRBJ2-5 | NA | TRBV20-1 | CSAPILAGAETQYF | TGCAGTGCTCCGATCTTGGCGGGGGCAGAGACCCAGTACTTC
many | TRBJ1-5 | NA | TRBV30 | CAWSQGGGSNQPQHF | TGTGCCTGGAGCCAGGGAGGGGGTAGCAATCAGCCCCAGCATTTT
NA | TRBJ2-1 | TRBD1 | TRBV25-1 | CASSEEGWVRGPDEQFF | TGTGCCAGCAGTGAAGAGGGTTGGGTCAGGGGGCCGGATGAGCAGTTCTTC
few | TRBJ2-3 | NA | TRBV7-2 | CASSSINTDTQYF | TGTGCCAGCAGCTCCATCAACACAGATACGCAGTATTTT
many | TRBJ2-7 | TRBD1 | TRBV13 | CASSLLTGGRGLEQYF | TGTGCCAGCAGCTTACTTACTGGGGGCAGGGGGCTCGAGCAGTACTTC
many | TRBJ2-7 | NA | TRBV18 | CASSPPTGSYEQYF | TGTGCCAGCTCACCCCCGACGGGCTCCTACGAGCAGTACTTC
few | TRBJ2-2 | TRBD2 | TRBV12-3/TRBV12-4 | CASTDPGLAGGELFF | TGTGCCAGCACCGATCCCGGACTAGCCGGCGGGGAGCTGTTTTTT
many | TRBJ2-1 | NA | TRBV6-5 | CASTLSGAAYNEQFF | TGTGCCAGCACCTTGTCCGGGGCAGCATACAATGAGCAGTTCTTC
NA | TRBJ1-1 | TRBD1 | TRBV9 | CASSPWTGLNTEAFF | TGTGCCAGCAGCCCGTGGACAGGGCTGAACACTGAAGCTTTCTTT
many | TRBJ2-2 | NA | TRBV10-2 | CASSEPDTYTGELFF | TGCGCCAGCAGTGAGCCCGATACATACACCGGGGAGCTGTTTTTT
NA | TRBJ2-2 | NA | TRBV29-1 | CSVGSPSSTGELFF | TGCAGCGTTGGATCCCCCAGCTCAACCGGGGAGCTGTTTTTT
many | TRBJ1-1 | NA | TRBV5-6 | CASSILDTPRDAFF | TGTGCCAGCAGCATCCTGGACACCCCTCGTGATGCTTTCTTT
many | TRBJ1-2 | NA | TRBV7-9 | CATLGGSSGYTF | TGTGCCACTCTAGGCGGATCTAGTGGCTACACCTTC
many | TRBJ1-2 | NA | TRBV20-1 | CSAYSGAYGYTF | TGCAGTGCCTACTCAGGGGCCTATGGCTACACCTTC
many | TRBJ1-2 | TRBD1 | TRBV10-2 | CASKGDSAYGYTF | TGCGCCAGTAAGGGGGACAGCGCTTATGGCTACACCTTC
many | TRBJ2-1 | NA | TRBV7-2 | CASSFVSSYNEQFF | TGTGCCAGCAGCTTTGTGAGCTCCTACAATGAGCAGTTCTTC
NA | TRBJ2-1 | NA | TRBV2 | CASREAAVSYNEQFF | TGTGCCAGCAGGGAGGCGGCGGTCTCCTACAATGAGCAGTTCTTC
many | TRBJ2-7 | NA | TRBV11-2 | CASRLSLDPSYEQYF | TGTGCCAGCAGACTTAGCTTAGATCCCTCCTACGAGCAGTACTTC
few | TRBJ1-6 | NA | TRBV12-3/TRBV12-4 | CASSLTDGGSPLHF | TGTGCCAGCAGTTTAACCGATGGAGGGTCACCCCTCCACTTT
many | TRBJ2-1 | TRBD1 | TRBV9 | CASSTEDRGITNEQFF | TGTGCCAGCAGCACAGAAGACAGGGGGATCACCAATGAGCAGTTCTTC
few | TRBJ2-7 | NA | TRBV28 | CASRDSYEQYF | TGTGCCTCGAGGGACTCCTACGAGCAGTACTTC
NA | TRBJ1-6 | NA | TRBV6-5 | CASREGGLDNSPLHF | TGTGCCAGCAGGGAAGGTGGCTTAGATAATTCACCCCTCCACTTT
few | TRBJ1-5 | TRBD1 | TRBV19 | CASSTQGASNQPQHF | TGTGCCAGTAGTACCCAGGGGGCAAGCAATCAGCCCCAGCATTTT